The next 20 T cell receptor beta chains were all read from a single sample in a study of T-cell reconstitution after alpha-beta-depleted transplantation in children. The library targeted TCRbeta and was prepared with unique molecular identifiers. TCRdb reprocessed the PCR reads with MiXCR, giving one entry per CDR3 protein. The table shows just under 550,000 distinct CDR3 sequences, with 15% to 20% occurring only once. Here the sequenced sample was PBMCs from the stem cell graft donor, taken from the stem cell graft. Every receptor here comes from a human donor who donated a stem cell graft to a child with acute lymphoblastic leukemia.

There are a few counts of this clonotype. V is TRBV11-1 and J is TRBJ2-1; D tentatively fits TRBD1 or TRBD2 (5 bases each). Trimming cost V 7 bases and J 10 bases, with 20 bases left between them. Germline lookup yields CDR1 SGHAT and CDR2 FQDESV (reference sequence). The CDR3 loop spans 14 amino acids. CDR3 residues: CASIIGDGLGEQFF. The CDR3 DNA sequence: TGTGCCAGCATCATAGGGGACGGGCTGGGCGAGCAGTTCTTC. The complete variable domain, with remaining parts taken from reference TRBV11-1 and TRBJ2-1, reads EAEVAQSPRYKITEKSQAVAFWCDPISGHATLYWYRQILGQGPELLVQFQDESVVDDSQLPKDRFSAERLKGVDSTLKIQPAELGDSAMYLCASIIGDGLGEQFFGPGTRLTVL.

This clonotype was detected only a few times. The rearrangement links TRBV5-1 to TRBJ2-3; 7 bases are shared with TRBD2. Germline V lookup: CDR1 SGHRS, CDR2 YFSETQ. The CDR3 is 15 residues long. Trimming cost V 2 bases and J 4 bases; bases outside gene matches: 7. The CDR3 region has the DNA TGCGCCAGCAGCTTCAGAGCGGCGGGGGCAGATACGCAGTATTTT. Translating it yields CASSFRAAGADTQYF.

This clonotype was observed a few times. The chain couples TRBV20-1 to TRBJ2-5; possible D gene TRBD2, 6 bases. This CDR3 spans 12 amino acids. Germline values: CDR1 DFQATT, CDR2 SNEGSKA (reference sequence). V was shortened by 5 bases and J by 2 bases, with 9 bases between the two germline ends. CDR3 DNA: TGCAGTGCTTCGGGAGATCAAGAGACCCAGTACTTC. This codes for CSASGDQETQYF.

This chain connects TRBV5-1 to TRBJ2-2; 10 bases fit TRBD2. Germline assignment: CDR1 SGHRS and CDR2 YFSETQ. With V trimmed by 5 bases and J by 7 bases, 8 bases remained unmatched. The CDR3 extends over 15 amino acids. The chain's CDR3 is CASRNSGRPDGELFF. The CDR3 bases are TGCGCCAGCAGGAATAGCGGGAGGCCTGACGGGGAGCTGTTTTTT.

The sample holds a few counts of this clonotype. The gene calls are TRBV25-1 and TRBJ2-5; TRBD2 matches at 8 bases. The junction had 9 bases not matched to a gene; V was cut back by 2 bases and J by 4 bases. The CDR3 runs to 16 residues. Germline CDR1 is MGHDK and CDR2 is SYGVNS. CDR3 protein: CASSERVAGRGETQYF. The DNA for the CDR3 is TGTGCCAGCAGTGAACGGGTAGCGGGAAGGGGAGAGACCCAGTACTTC.

This clonotype has just a few counts. The chain recombines TRBV5-1 with TRBJ1-1; D is perhaps TRBD1 (5 bases). The germline gives CDR1 SGHRS, CDR2 YFSETQ. The CDR3 is made up of 15 amino acids. V was shortened by 0 bases and J by 4 bases, with 13 bases between the two germline ends. The chain's CDR3 is CASSLVLGASTEAFF. CDR3 nucleotides: TGCGCCAGCAGCTTGGTGTTAGGGGCCAGCACTGAAGCTTTCTTT.

This chain joins TRBV29-1 and TRBJ2-7; D is uncertain. CDR3 length: 11 amino acids. V lost 4 bases and J 2 bases, leaving 6 bases between the germline ends. CDR1 is SQVTM and CDR2 is ANQGSEA in the germline V gene. CDR3 in DNA: TGCAGCGTTGTTAAGACCTACGAGCAGTACTTC. Its protein is CSVVKTYEQYF.

Only a few counts were recorded for this clonotype. The chain joins TRBV5-1 to TRBJ2-1; D is unresolved. Germline V gives CDR1 SGHRS, CDR2 YFSETQ. The V and J ends lost 0 bases and 9 bases respectively, with 13 bases between them. The CDR3 covers 14 residues. CDR3 loop: CASSLDSSFVEQFF. As DNA, the CDR3 is TGCGCCAGCAGCTTGGATAGCTCATTTGTTGAGCAGTTCTTC.

The J gene is TRBJ2-1, the V gene TRBV7-8; TRBD1 agrees at 7 bases. With 0 bases clipped from V and 8 bases from J, the junction kept 4 bases outside the gene matches. The CDR3 has 14 residues. Germline loops: CDR1 SGHVS, CDR2 FQNEAQ. As DNA, the CDR3 is TGTGCCAGCAGCTTAGCGAGGGGGCGAGATGAGCAGTTCTTC. This sequence encodes CASSLARGRDEQFF.

V and J are TRBV29-1 and TRBJ2-5; 7 positions agree with TRBD2. Germline assignment: CDR1 SQVTM and CDR2 ANQGSEA. This CDR3 region has 14 residues. Unmatched junction bases numbered 5, after V lost 3 bases and J lost 1 base. The CDR3 region is CSVESLAAQETQYF. The CDR3 bases are TGCAGCGTTGAGTCTCTAGCGGCCCAAGAGACCCAGTACTTC.

The chain joins TRBV5-5 to TRBJ1-3; 7 positions agree with TRBD1. Germline V lookup: CDR1 SGHKS, CDR2 YYEKEE (reference sequence). The CDR3 runs to 16 residues. The junction had 6 bases not matched to a gene; V was cut back by 3 bases and J by 0 bases. This CDR3 is CASSSQGTRSGNTIYF. CDR3 sequence (DNA): TGTGCCAGCAGCTCACAGGGGACACGCTCTGGAAACACCATATATTTT.

To note about this clonotype: The junction does not match germline at one end; this may be a read error. V and J are TRBV5-1 and TRBJ2-1, with TRBD2 matching 8 bases. Germline V lookup: CDR1 SGHRS, CDR2 YFSETQ. CDR3 size: 14 residues. The CDR3 protein is CASSLASGYIEQFF. The CDR3 bases are TGCGCCAGCAGCTTGGCTAGCGGGTACATTGAGCAGTTCTTC.

The chain combines TRBV3-1 with TRBJ2-5, with D perhaps given as TRBD1 or TRBD2 (5 bases each). V was clipped by 1 base and J by 2 bases, with 11 bases between them. Germline assignment: CDR1 LGHDT and CDR2 YNNKEL (reference sequence). The CDR3 has 15 residues. The DNA for the CDR3 is TGTGCCAGCAGCCAAGGTCACGGGACGCAAGAGACCCAGTACTTC. Its translation: CASSQGHGTQETQYF.

This clonotype was detected a few times. V is TRBV15 and J is TRBJ2-1; D is possibly TRBD1 (5 bases). Germline CDR1 is LNHNV and CDR2 is YYDKDF (reference sequence). CDR3 length: 17 residues. The ends were cut back, 1 base at V and 0 bases at J, with 13 bases in the middle. The CDR3 reads CATSRGTLQSSYNEQFF. CDR3 nucleotide sequence: TGTGCCACCAGCAGAGGGACACTACAGAGCTCCTACAATGAGCAGTTCTTC. The full variable domain, in which reference TRBV15 and TRBJ2-1 provide the parts outside the CDR3, is DAMVIQNPRYQVTQFGKPVTLSCSQTLNHNVMYWYQQKSSQAPKLLFHYYDKDFNNEADTPDNFQSRRPNTSFCFLDIRSPGLGDTAMYLCATSRGTLQSSYNEQFFGPGTRLTVL.

In its sample, this clonotype was seen a few times. The chain is built from TRBV6-1 and TRBJ2-7, with 9 bases matching TRBD2. The germline V gene encodes CDR1 MNHNS and CDR2 SASEGT. Germline trimming cut 7 bases from V and 4 bases from J; bases unmatched to any gene: 5. This CDR3 is built from 13 residues. CDR3 sequence reads: CASMTSGLYEQYF. As DNA, the CDR3 is TGTGCCAGCATGACTAGCGGACTTTACGAGCAGTACTTC.

This clonotype was counted only a few times. The rearrangement joins TRBV5-1 to TRBJ1-6; D not resolved. This CDR3 region has 13 residues. V lost 4 bases to trimming and J lost 4 bases, with 6 bases between them. Germline CDR1 reads SGHRS; CDR2 reads YFSETQ. The CDR3 sequence is CASSVEYNSPLHF. The CDR3 DNA reads TGCGCCAGCAGCGTGGAGTATAATTCACCCCTCCACTTT.

In this sample, this clonotype turned up a few times. The rearrangement joins TRBV3-1 to TRBJ2-7; 7 bases are shared with TRBD2. Germline CDR1 is LGHDT and CDR2 is YNNKEL (reference sequence). Germline trimming cut 0 bases from V and 7 bases from J; bases unmatched to any gene: 12. CDR3 length equals 16 residues. CDR3 nucleotides: TGTGCCAGCAGCCAAGAGAGGGCGGGAGCCCCGGGGGAGCAGTACTTC. Its translation is CASSQERAGAPGEQYF.

This clonotype showed up just a few times. CDR3 amino acids: CASVRTGIETQYF. In DNA form, the CDR3 reads TGTGCTAGTGTTAGGACTGGTATAGAGACCCAGTACTTC. The chain has TRBV12-5 and TRBJ2-5; perhaps TRBD2 as D (5 bases). Per the germline V gene, CDR1 is LGHNT and CDR2 is FRNRAP. The CDR3 spans 13 residues. Between the trimmed V and J ends, which lost 7 bases and 4 bases, there was a span of 13 bases.

This clonotype was counted a few times. V gene TRBV12-3 or TRBV12-4 combines with J gene TRBJ1-1; D is unclear. This CDR3 is 15 amino acids long. V was cut by 6 bases and J by 0 bases, with 14 bases left in between. CDR3 in amino acids: CASSAGLHMNTEAFF. The DNA of the CDR3 is TGTGCCAGCAGCGCCGGACTTCACATGAACACTGAAGCTTTCTTT.

The chain employs TRBV12-3 or TRBV12-4 and TRBJ2-1; D may be TRBD1 (6 bases). The CDR3 extends over 16 amino acids. The ends were cut back, 3 bases at V and 1 base at J, with 13 bases in the middle. The CDR3 region has the DNA TGTGCCAGCAGTTTTCGACAGGAGATATCCTACAATGAGCAGTTCTTC. Protein: CASSFRQEISYNEQFF.